These 25 T cell receptor beta chains were all obtained from the same sample, sequenced in a study of shared clonotypes between healthy human individuals. Terminally differentiated effector memory CD45RA+ cells were excluded from the naive CD8 cells, which were CD45RO-negative and positively selected for CCR7. Here immunoSEQ multiplex PCR was the method, and the copy in TCRdb shows in-frame clones only, minus some. Seen here are approximately 840,000 clones, 95% to 97% observed once, and the top ten hold less than 0.25%. The specimen sequenced was naive CD8+ T cells sorted from blood. Every receptor here comes from a young man in good health.

This chain links TRBV6-1 with TRBJ2-1; TRBD2 matches 9 bases. Germline loops: CDR1 MNHNS, CDR2 SASEGT. The CDR3 loop spans 14 amino acids. V shed 2 bases, J shed 8 bases, and the junction held 4 bases outside the gene matches. CDR3 nucleotide sequence: TGTGCCAGCAGTGAAATGCGGGAGGGTTATGAGCAGTTCTTC. Protein sequence: CASSEMREGYEQFF.

This clone appeared once. V usage is TRBV28 and J usage is TRBJ2-2, with D unresolved. The CDR3 runs 14 residues. Germline V lookup: CDR1 MDHEN, CDR2 SYDVKM. V gave up 1 base and J gave up 6 bases, with 9 bases separating them. The CDR3: CASSLSLSAGELFF. The CDR3 DNA sequence: TGTGCCAGCAGTTTATCCCTCTCCGCCGGGGAGCTGTTTTTT.

The chain couples TRBV29-1 to TRBJ2-7; TRBD2 matches at 7 bases. V lost 7 bases to trimming and J lost 4 bases; unmatched junction nucleotides: 7. The CDR3 has 12 residues. Germline CDR1 is SQVTM and CDR2 is ANQGSEA. The CDR3 DNA follows: TGCAGCGCCATATCTAGCGGTTACGAGCAGTACTTC. Protein sequence: CSAISSGYEQYF.

The chain uses TRBV27 and TRBJ2-2, with no clear D. The CDR3 is 14 residues long. V lost 7 bases and J 1 base, leaving 10 bases between the germline ends. Per the germline V gene, CDR1 is MNHEY and CDR2 is SMNVEV (reference sequence). The CDR3 loop is CASTDAGNTGELFF. CDR3 DNA: TGTGCCAGCACCGACGCAGGGAACACCGGGGAGCTGTTTTTT.

This clone was observed once. This chain links TRBV7-2 with TRBJ1-3, with D hard to call. CDR1 is SGHTA and CDR2 is FQGNSA in the germline V gene. CDR3 length: 14 residues. Trimming took 8 bases from V and 1 from J, leaving 12 bases between them. DNA of the CDR3: TGTGCCAGCCTTCCGGCGGTTTCTGGAAACACCATATATTTT. Encoded protein: CASLPAVSGNTIYF.

This chain links TRBV6-1 with TRBJ2-7; D is possibly TRBD2 (5 bases). This CDR3 contains 16 residues. The ends were cut back, 0 bases at V and 0 bases at J, with 12 bases in the middle. The germline gives CDR1 MNHNS, CDR2 SASEGT. The CDR3 is CASSEAESGVSYEQYF. The CDR3 DNA reads TGTGCCAGCAGTGAAGCGGAGTCCGGGGTCTCCTACGAGCAGTACTTC.

V and J are TRBV5-6 and TRBJ2-1, with a tentative D call TRBD2 (6 bases). Per the germline V gene, CDR1 is SGHDT and CDR2 is YYEEEE. This CDR3 is built from 13 residues. V shed 4 bases and J shed 9 bases, with 14 bases lying between them. The DNA for the CDR3 is TGTGCCAGCAGCCCTGAAATTAGCGGTGAGCAGTTCTTC. Translated, it gives CASSPEISGEQFF.

This chain connects TRBV14 to TRBJ2-2, with a tentative D call TRBD1 (5 bases). Germline V gene sequence: CDR1 SGHDN, CDR2 FVKESK. The V gene lost 2 bases and the J gene lost 0 bases, with 7 bases spanning the gap. The CDR3 sequence is 15 residues long. For the CDR3, the DNA is TGTGCCAGCAGCCAATGGACATCGAACACCGGGGAGCTGTTTTTT. Translation gives CASSQWTSNTGELFF.

This chain connects TRBV11-3 to TRBJ2-3; no clear D. Looked up from germline, CDR1 is SGHNT and CDR2 is YENEEA. Between the trimmed V and J ends, which lost 1 base and 4 bases, there was a span of 6 bases. CDR3 length equals 13 residues. Here the CDR3 DNA reads TGTGCCAGCAGCTTAGTTAACTCAGATACGCAGTATTTT. Encoded protein: CASSLVNSDTQYF.

The rearrangement joins TRBV19 to TRBJ2-1; no clear D gene. Trimming pared 6 bases from V and 1 base from J, leaving 7 bases between. From germline, CDR1 is LNHDA and CDR2 SQIVND (reference sequence). This CDR3 has 13 residues. CDR3 nucleotides: TGTGCCAGTAGCCCTTTATCCTACAATGAGCAGTTCTTC. Protein sequence: CASSPLSYNEQFF.

V gene TRBV9 combines with J gene TRBJ2-7; 7 nucleotides line up with TRBD1. The germline V gene has CDR1 SGDLS and CDR2 YYNGEE. The CDR3 extends over 16 amino acids. The trim removed 3 bases at V and 2 bases at J, leaving 11 bases unmatched. The CDR3 DNA reads TGTGCCAGCAGCGAGGGAGAAGGGGGCAGTGCCTACGAGCAGTACTTC. Its translation: CASSEGEGGSAYEQYF.

The gene calls are TRBV29-1 and TRBJ1-3, with D unclear. Germline V gene lookup returns CDR1 SQVTM and CDR2 ANQGSEA. V shed 4 bases and J shed 2 bases, with 12 bases lying between them. The CDR3 sequence is 14 residues long. In nucleotides, the CDR3 is TGCAGCGTTGTGGACCCCGGGGCTGGAAACACCATATATTTT. Its translation: CSVVDPGAGNTIYF.

J is TRBJ2-5 and V is TRBV29-1; tentatively, D is TRBD1 (5 bases). The CDR3 spans 18 residues. The V gene lost 4 bases and the J gene lost 5 bases, with 29 bases spanning the gap. The V gene's germline CDR1 is SQVTM and CDR2 ANQGSEA. DNA of the CDR3: TGCAGCGTTGCTGGGTTTTCTTCTAGGGGCCATACCAGGGAGACCCAGTACTTC. Its protein is CSVAGFSSRGHTRETQYF. Based on the CDR3 plus reference TRBV29-1 and TRBJ2-5, the full variable domain is SAVISQKPSRDICQRGTSLTIQCQVDSQVTMMFWYRQQPGQSLTLIATANQGSEATYESGFVIDKFPISRPNLTFSTLTVSNMSPEDSSIYLCSVAGFSSRGHTRETQYFGPGTRLLVL.

V usage is TRBV5-6 and J usage is TRBJ1-5; D is uncertain. CDR1 is SGHDT and CDR2 is YYEEEE in the germline V gene. Trimming removed 0 bases from V and 0 bases from J, with 7 bases in between. The CDR3 contains 15 residues. The CDR3 protein is CASSLVLDSNQPQHF. The CDR3 region has the DNA TGTGCCAGCAGCTTGGTATTGGATAGCAATCAGCCCCAGCATTTT.

This chain connects TRBV7-9 to TRBJ2-7; D is unclear. The V gene lost 7 bases and the J gene lost 4 bases, with 20 bases spanning the gap. The CDR3 consists of 15 residues. Germline V gene data show CDR1 as SEHNR and CDR2 as FQNEAQ (reference sequence). CDR3 residues: CASTAPGENPYEQYF. The DNA for the CDR3 is TGTGCCAGCACCGCCCCCGGCGAGAACCCGTACGAGCAGTACTTC.

The gene calls are TRBV25-1 and TRBJ2-1; D not resolved. Per germline, CDR1 MGHDK and CDR2 SYGVNS. Between the trimmed V and J ends, which lost 1 base and 2 bases, there was a span of 6 bases. The CDR3 consists of 14 residues. The CDR3 DNA sequence: TGTGCCAGCAGTGAATCGGGCACCTACAATGAGCAGTTCTTC. Amino acids: CASSESGTYNEQFF.

This clone appeared a few times. The sample holds other DNA sequences that translate to the same CDR3. The gene calls are TRBV27 and TRBJ2-1; 9 positions match TRBD2. Germline V lookup: CDR1 MNHEY, CDR2 SMNVEV (reference sequence). The CDR3 runs 16 residues. V shed 3 bases, J shed 1 base, and the junction held 4 bases outside the gene matches. CDR3 nucleotide sequence: TGTGCCAGCAGTTTCGGGCTAGCGGGGTCCTACAATGAGCAGTTCTTC. This gives the protein CASSFGLAGSYNEQFF.

This chain links TRBV4-1 with TRBJ2-7; D gene unclear. Germline loops: CDR1 MGHRA, CDR2 YSYEKL. Trimming shortened V by 3 bases and J by 3 bases, and 6 bases separated the two germline ends. The length of the CDR3 is 12 residues. The CDR3 spells CASSHNNYEQYF. As DNA, the CDR3 is TGCGCCAGCAGCCACAATAACTACGAGCAGTACTTC.

The chain employs TRBV7-9 and TRBJ2-1; TRBD1 might be the D (6 bases). V was cut by 1 base and J by 7 bases, with 11 bases left in between. CDR1 and CDR2 (germline): SEHNR, FQNEAQ (reference sequence). This CDR3 region has 14 residues. The CDR3 region is CASSLVRGGNEQFF. CDR3 DNA sequence: TGTGCCAGCAGCTTAGTCAGGGGCGGGAATGAGCAGTTCTTC.

This chain joins TRBV19 and TRBJ1-1; D uncertain. The germline V gene encodes CDR1 LNHDA and CDR2 SQIVND (reference sequence). Deletions cut 8 bases from V and 8 bases from J, with 9 bases between. The CDR3 loop spans 10 amino acids. The CDR3 loop reads CASLGREAFF. As DNA, the CDR3 is TGTGCCAGTCTGGGGAGGGAAGCTTTCTTT.

To note about this clone: Other DNA sequences in the sample encode the same CDR3. The chain links TRBV7-9 to TRBJ1-1; D possibly corresponds to TRBD1 (5 bases). CDR1 is SEHNR, CDR2 FQNEAQ, per germline (reference sequence). The CDR3 has 11 amino acids. The V gene lost 6 bases and the J gene lost 7 bases, with 9 bases spanning the gap. CDR3 nucleotide sequence: TGTGCCAGCAGACAAGACAGTGAAGCTTTCTTT. Translation gives CASRQDSEAFF.

This rearrangement joins TRBV11-2 to TRBJ2-7; D is unclear. CDR3 size: 11 residues. V was trimmed by 5 bases and J by 6 bases, leaving 8 bases between them. The germline CDR1 and CDR2 sequences are SGHAT and FQNNGV. The CDR3 coding sequence is TGTGCCAGCAGCCTCATAGTCGAGCAGTACTTC. This sequence encodes CASSLIVEQYF.

V is TRBV21-1 and J is TRBJ2-7; TRBD1, the table's D call, was not compared with the DNA. TRBV21-1 is a pseudogene segment. The CDR3 spans 13 residues. CDR3 bases: TGTGCCAGCCCGTTTACAGGCTCCTACGAGCAGTACTTC. It translates to CASPFTGSYEQYF.

The V call is TRBV29-1, the J call TRBJ2-1; D is possibly TRBD1 (5 bases). V gave up 0 bases and J gave up 13 bases, with 16 bases separating them. CDR1 SQVTM and CDR2 ANQGSEA come from the germline V gene. CDR3 length equals 13 residues. The CDR3 loop is CSVEEGFGQAQFF. CDR3 DNA: TGCAGCGTTGAAGAAGGGTTTGGACAAGCACAGTTCTTC.

The CDR3 nucleotides read TGTGCCAGCAGGGGTCATACCTACGAGCAGTACTTC. Encoded protein: CASRGHTYEQYF. The chain employs TRBV6-5 and TRBJ2-7; no definite D call. CDR3 length equals 12 residues. V lost 6 bases, J lost 2 bases, and 8 bases lay in between. Germline V lookup: CDR1 MNHEY, CDR2 SVGAGI.